Here is one TCR beta chain with its context. The source of the sample is a study of response to subunit inactivated influenza vaccine. One entry per CDR3 protein results from TCRdb running MiXCR on the RT-PCR reads. The table includes about 570,000 distinct CDR3 sequences, about 11% detected once. Per the germline V gene, CDR1 is SQVTM and CDR2 is ANQGSEA. The length of the CDR3 is 14 residues. V lost 5 bases to trimming and J lost 4 bases; unmatched junction nucleotides: 5. These data also formed part of another study, on T cells expressing NK-cell markers. This second report adds: The TCR beta cDNA came from 5'RACE template switching with UMIs. Certain NKG2C+ T cell clones were expanded, and their HCMV specificity remained unclear.

The receptor was isolated from a man aged 45-65 years who received an inactivated influenza vaccine. The starting material was PBMCs from blood, obtained on the day of vaccination. The rearrangement joins TRBV29-1 to TRBJ2-1, with 10 bases fitting TRBD1. DNA of the CDR3: TGCAGCGTTACCGGGACAGGGGATTACAATGAGCAGTTCTTC. This translates into CSVTGTGDYNEQFF.